The T cell receptor beta chain described here comes from a study of shared clonotypes between healthy human individuals. V shed 3 bases and J shed 0 bases, with 12 bases lying between them. Germline V gene sequence: CDR1 KGHSH, CDR2 LQKENI. The CDR3 consists of 16 residues. The assay was immunoSEQ multiplex PCR, and TCRdb's table has in-frame clones only and misses some. This sample has 1,400,000 or so clones, with approximately 98.5% found just once. As for this clone: Its antigen is unknown.

Study-wide points: A few donors held about 4.6% of naive CD4 clonotypes in common.

The sequenced sample consisted of naive CD4+ T cells sorted from blood. Subset reported: CD45RA+ positively selected. The TCR was taken from a man aged 25 to 45 in good health. V gene TRBV18 combines with J gene TRBJ1-5; D might be TRBD1 (6 bases). CDR3 sequence reads: CASSPVGGGSNQPQHF. The CDR3 coding sequence is TGTGCCAGCTCACCGGTGGGAGGGGGTAGCAATCAGCCCCAGCATTTT.